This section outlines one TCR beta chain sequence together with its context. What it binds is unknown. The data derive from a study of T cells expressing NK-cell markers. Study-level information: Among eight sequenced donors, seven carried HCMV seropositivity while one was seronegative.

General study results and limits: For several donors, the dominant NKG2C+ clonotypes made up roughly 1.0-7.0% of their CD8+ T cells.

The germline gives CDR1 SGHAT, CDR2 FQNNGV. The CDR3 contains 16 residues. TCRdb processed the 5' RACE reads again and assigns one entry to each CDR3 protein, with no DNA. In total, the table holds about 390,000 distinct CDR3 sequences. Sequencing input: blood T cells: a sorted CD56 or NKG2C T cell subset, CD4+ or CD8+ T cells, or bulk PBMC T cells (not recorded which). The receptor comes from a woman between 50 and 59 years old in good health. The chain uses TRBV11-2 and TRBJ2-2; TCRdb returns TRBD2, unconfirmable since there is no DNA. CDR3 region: CASSRLAGDRTGELFF.